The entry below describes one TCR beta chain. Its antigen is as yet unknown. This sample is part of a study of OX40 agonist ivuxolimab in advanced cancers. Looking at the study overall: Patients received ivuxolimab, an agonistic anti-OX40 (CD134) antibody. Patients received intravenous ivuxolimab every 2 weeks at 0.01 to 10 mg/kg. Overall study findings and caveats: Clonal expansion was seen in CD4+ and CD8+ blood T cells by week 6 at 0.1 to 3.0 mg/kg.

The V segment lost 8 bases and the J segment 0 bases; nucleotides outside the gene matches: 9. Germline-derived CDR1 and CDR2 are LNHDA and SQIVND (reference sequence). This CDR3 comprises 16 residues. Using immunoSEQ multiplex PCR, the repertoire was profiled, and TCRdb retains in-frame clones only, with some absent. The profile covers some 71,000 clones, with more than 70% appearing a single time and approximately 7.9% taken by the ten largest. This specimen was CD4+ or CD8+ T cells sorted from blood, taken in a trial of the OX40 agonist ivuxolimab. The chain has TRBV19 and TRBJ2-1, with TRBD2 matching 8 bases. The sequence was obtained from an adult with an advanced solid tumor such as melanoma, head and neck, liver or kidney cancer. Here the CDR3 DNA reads TGTGCCAGTTCTCCTTCCGGGACTAGCTCCTACAATGAGCAGTTCTTC. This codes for CASSPSGTSSYNEQFF. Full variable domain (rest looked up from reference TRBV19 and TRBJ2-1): DGGITQSPKYLFRKEGQNVTLSCEQNLNHDAMYWYRQDPGQGLRLIYYSQIVNDFQKGDIAEGYSVSREKKESFPLTVTSAQKNPTAFYLCASSPSGTSSYNEQFFGPGTRLTVL.